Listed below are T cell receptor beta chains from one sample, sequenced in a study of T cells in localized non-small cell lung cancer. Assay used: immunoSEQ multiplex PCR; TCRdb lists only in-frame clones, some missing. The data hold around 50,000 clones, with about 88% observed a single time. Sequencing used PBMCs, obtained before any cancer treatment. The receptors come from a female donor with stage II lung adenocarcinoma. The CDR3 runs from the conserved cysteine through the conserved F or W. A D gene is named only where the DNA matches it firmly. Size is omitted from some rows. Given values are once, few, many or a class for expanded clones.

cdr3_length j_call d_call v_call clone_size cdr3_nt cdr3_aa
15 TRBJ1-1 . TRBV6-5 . TGTGCCAGCAGTTACTCGCAGGGAGGTAACACTGAAGCTTTCTTT CASSYSQGGNTEAFF
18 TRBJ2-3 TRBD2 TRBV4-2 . TGTGCCAGCAGCTCCGACGTTTGGCGGGGGGCAGGCACAGATACGCAGTATTTT CASSSDVWRGAGTDTQYF
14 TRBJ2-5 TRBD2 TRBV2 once TGTGCCAGCAGTGTACTAGCGGGGGATGGGACCCAGTACTTC CASSVLAGDGTQYF
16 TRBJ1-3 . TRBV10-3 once TGTGCCATCAGTGTGTGGGACTCACCCTCTGGAAACACCATATATTTT CAISVWDSPSGNTIYF
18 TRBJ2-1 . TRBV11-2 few TGTGCCAGCAGCTTAGACACGGCCGAAGCCAGCTCCTACAATGAGCAGTTCTTC CASSLDTAEASSYNEQFF
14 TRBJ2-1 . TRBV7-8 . TGTGCCAGCAGCCCCCGGACAACCTACAATGAGCAGTTCTTC CASSPRTTYNEQFF
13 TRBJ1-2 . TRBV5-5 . TGTGCCAGCAGCTTGGGCAGTAACTATGGCTACACCTTC CASSLGSNYGYTF
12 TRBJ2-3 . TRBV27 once TGTGCCAGCAGTACCGTTAAGGATACGCAGTATTTT CASSTVKDTQYF
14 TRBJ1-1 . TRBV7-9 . TGTGCCAGCAGCTTAGGTGGAGTAGGCAGGAAAGCTTTCTTT CASSLGGVGRKAFF
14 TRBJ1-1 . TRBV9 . TGTGCCAGCAGCGCGGGGGTAGGGAACACTGAAGCTTTCTTT CASSAGVGNTEAFF
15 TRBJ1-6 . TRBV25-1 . TGTGCCAGCAGTGACCCCGGGTTGGACCCCGAGGCCCTCCACTTT CASSDPGLDPEALHF
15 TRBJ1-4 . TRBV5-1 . TGCGCCAGCAGCTGGGATTGGGGGGGAATGGAAAAACTGTTTTTT CASSWDWGGMEKLFF